The 14 T cell receptor beta chains below were found in one sample sequenced in a study of cytomegalovirus exposure and HLA in healthy donors. The protocol was immunoSEQ multiplex PCR, while the TCRdb copy is restricted to in-frame clones and leaves out a portion. The table lists about 150,000 clones, approximately 86% of them singletons. The material sequenced was PBMCs. Source of these receptors: a man between 18 and 29 years old in good health and CMV-seropositive.

This chain links TRBV7-9 with TRBJ2-3, with TRBD2 identical over 7 bases. The V and J ends lost 6 bases and 4 bases, in that order; junction bases with no gene match: 10. Germline assignment: CDR1 SEHNR and CDR2 FQNEAQ (reference sequence). The CDR3 extends over 15 amino acids. This CDR3 reads CASSVTSLAADTQYF. The DNA of the CDR3 is TGTGCCAGCAGTGTCACTAGCCTAGCGGCAGATACGCAGTATTTT.

The J gene is TRBJ2-7, the V gene TRBV5-1, with D tentatively TRBD1 (6 bases). Germline CDR1 and CDR2: SGHRS and YFSETQ. V dropped 2 bases and J dropped 0 bases, with 18 bases sitting between them. CDR3 size: 17 residues. In DNA, the CDR3 is TGCGCCAGCAGCTTTAACCCGGGGCAGGGGCTCTCCTACGAGCAGTACTTC. Its translation is CASSFNPGQGLSYEQYF. The full variable domain, completed using reference TRBV5-1 and TRBJ2-7, is KAGVTQTPRYLIKTRGQQVTLSCSPISGHRSVSWYQQTPGQGLQFLFEYFSETQRNKGNFPGRFSGRQFSNSRSEMNVSTLELGDSALYLCASSFNPGQGLSYEQYFGPGTRLTVT.

This clone was recorded only once. The CDR3 coding sequence is TGTGCCAGCAGCGTAGGGGGAGGGACTAGCACAGATACGCAGTATTTT. Its protein product is CASSVGGGTSTDTQYF. The chain has TRBV9 and TRBJ2-3, with 7 positions matching TRBD2. Germline V gives CDR1 SGDLS, CDR2 YYNGEE. Trimming removed 0 bases from V and 0 bases from J; junction bases left unmatched: 4. CDR3 length equals 16 residues.

The chain carries TRBV19 and TRBJ2-1; TRBD1 might be the D (5 bases). The V and J ends lost 2 bases and 0 bases respectively, with 8 bases between them. Germline-derived CDR1 and CDR2 are LNHDA and SQIVND (reference sequence). The CDR3 totals 15 residues. The CDR3 region has the DNA TGTGCCAGTAGTATATCCGGACACTCCTACAATGAGCAGTTCTTC. It specifies CASSISGHSYNEQFF.

This clone was found once. This chain uses TRBV5-1 with TRBJ2-1; possibly TRBD2 for D (5 bases). V lost 4 bases to trimming and J lost 8 bases, with 10 bases between them. Germline CDR1 SGHRS, CDR2 YFSETQ. CDR3 length: 12 residues. CDR3 nucleotides: TGCGCCAGCAGCCACTCTAGCCATGAGCAGTTCTTC. It codes for CASSHSSHEQFF.

This clone came up once. CDR3 residues: CASSQEGQTTSTDTQYF. The CDR3 DNA reads as TGCGCCAGCAGCCAAGAAGGACAGACCACTAGCACAGATACGCAGTATTTT. J is TRBJ2-3 and V is TRBV4-3; TRBD1 might be the D (6 bases). V was pared by 0 bases and J by 0 bases, with 13 bases between. The length of the CDR3 is 17 residues. Germline V lookup: CDR1 LGHNA, CDR2 YSLEER.

The chain combines TRBV6-5 with TRBJ2-1; 9 bases are a match to TRBD1. The V and J ends lost 5 bases and 5 bases, in that order; junction bases with no gene match: 7. There are 15 residues in the CDR3. The germline gives CDR1 MNHEY, CDR2 SVGAGI. The CDR3 nucleotides read TGTGCCAGCAGTGCCGACAGGGGGTTCAACAATGAGCAGTTCTTC. This encodes CASSADRGFNNEQFF.

The chain uses TRBV19 and TRBJ1-6; D is undetermined. Looked up from germline, CDR1 is LNHDA and CDR2 is SQIVND (reference sequence). The CDR3 is made up of 16 amino acids. The V end lost 5 bases, the J end lost 2 bases, and 13 bases lay between the germline ends. CDR3 protein: CASSPRGATYNSPLHF. The DNA of the CDR3 is TGTGCCAGTAGTCCGCGGGGAGCAACCTATAATTCACCCCTCCACTTT.

The V gene is TRBV6-5, the J gene TRBJ1-1; 7 positions match TRBD1. Looked up from germline, CDR1 is MNHEY and CDR2 is SVGAGI. J gave up 4 bases and V 6 bases, and 5 bases lay outside the gene matches. This CDR3 has 13 residues. CDR3 region: CASRYQGVTEAFF. The CDR3 nucleotides read TGTGCCAGCAGATACCAGGGGGTCACTGAAGCTTTCTTT.

Points on this clone: A junction boundary mismatches the germline segment, possibly from a read error. This chain joins TRBV9 and TRBJ1-2; D gene uncertain. The germline CDR1 and CDR2 sequences are SGDLS and YYNGEE. This CDR3 has 15 amino acids. The chain's CDR3 is CASSSSVRRNFGYTF. The DNA for the CDR3 is TGTGCCAGCAGCTCATCGGTGAGAAGAAACTTTGGCTACACCTTC.

In this sample, this clone turned up once. The V gene is TRBV7-3, the J gene TRBJ2-5; 11 bases fit TRBD2. V was pared by 4 bases and J by 2 bases, with 6 bases of the junction left unmatched. Germline V gene lookup returns CDR1 SGHTA and CDR2 FQGTGA. The CDR3 contains 16 residues. The CDR3 loop is CASSSQTSGTQETQYF. CDR3 in DNA: TGTGCCAGCAGCTCGCAGACTAGCGGGACGCAAGAGACCCAGTACTTC.

The chain carries TRBV7-2 and TRBJ1-5, with 10 bases fitting TRBD1. After removal of 0 bases from V and 6 bases from J, the junction contained 2 bases not matched to a gene. The CDR3 has 15 amino acids. Germline CDR1 SGHTA, CDR2 FQGNSA. The CDR3 DNA reads TGTGCCAGCAGCTTAGCGGACAGGGGGGGTCAGCCCCAGCATTTT. Protein sequence: CASSLADRGGQPQHF.

This chain uses TRBV25-1 with TRBJ2-1; unclear D gene. The ends were cut back, 3 bases at V and 1 base at J, with 13 bases in the middle. Germline V gene data show CDR1 as MGHDK and CDR2 as SYGVNS. The CDR3 length is 16 residues. CDR3 DNA sequence: TGTGCCAGCAGTGATACACTACTGTGGTCCTACAATGAGCAGTTCTTC. It encodes CASSDTLLWSYNEQFF.

The gene calls are TRBV30 and TRBJ1-5; D gene unclear. Trimming took off 4 bases at V and 4 bases at J, with 17 bases between the two ends. This CDR3 comprises 15 residues. The V gene's germline CDR1 is GTSNPN and CDR2 SVGIG (reference sequence). The CDR3 nucleotides are TGTGCCTGGAAAGTCCCGGGTCAGCTTAATCAGCCCCAGCATTTT. It encodes CAWKVPGQLNQPQHF. The full variable domain, its missing parts supplied by reference TRBV30 and TRBJ1-5, is SQTIHQWPATLVQPVGSPLSLECTVEGTSNPNLYWYRQAAGRGLQLLFYSVGIGQISSEVPQNLSASRPQDRQFILSSKKLLLSDSGFYLCAWKVPGQLNQPQHFGDGTRLSIL.